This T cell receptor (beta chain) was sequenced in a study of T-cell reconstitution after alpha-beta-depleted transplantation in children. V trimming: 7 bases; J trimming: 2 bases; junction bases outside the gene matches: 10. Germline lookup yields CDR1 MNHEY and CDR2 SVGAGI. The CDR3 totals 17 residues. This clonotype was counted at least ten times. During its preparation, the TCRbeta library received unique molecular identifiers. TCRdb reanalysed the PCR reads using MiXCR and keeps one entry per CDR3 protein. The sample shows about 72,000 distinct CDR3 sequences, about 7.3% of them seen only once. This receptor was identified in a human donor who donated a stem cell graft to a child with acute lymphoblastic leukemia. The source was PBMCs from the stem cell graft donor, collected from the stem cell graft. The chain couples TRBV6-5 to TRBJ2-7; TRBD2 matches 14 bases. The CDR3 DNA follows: TGTGCCAGCACCCAGGGACTAGCGGGAGTCATCACCTACGAGCAGTACTTC. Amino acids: CASTQGLAGVITYEQYF.